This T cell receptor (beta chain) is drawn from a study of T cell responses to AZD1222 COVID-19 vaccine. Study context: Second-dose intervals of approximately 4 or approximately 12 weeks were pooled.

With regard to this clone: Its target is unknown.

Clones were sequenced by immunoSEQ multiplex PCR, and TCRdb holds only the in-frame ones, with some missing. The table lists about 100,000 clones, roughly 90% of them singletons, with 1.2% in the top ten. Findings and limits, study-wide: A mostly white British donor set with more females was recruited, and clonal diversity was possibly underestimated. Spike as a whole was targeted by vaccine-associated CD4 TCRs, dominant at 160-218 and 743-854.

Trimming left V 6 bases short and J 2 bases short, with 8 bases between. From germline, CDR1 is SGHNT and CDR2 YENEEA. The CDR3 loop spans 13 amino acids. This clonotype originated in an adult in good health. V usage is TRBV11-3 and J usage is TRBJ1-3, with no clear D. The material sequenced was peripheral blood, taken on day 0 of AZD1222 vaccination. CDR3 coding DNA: TGTGCCAGCAGTACCGGAGCTGGAAACACCATATATTTT. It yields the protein CASSTGAGNTIYF. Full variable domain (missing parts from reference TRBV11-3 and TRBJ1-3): EAGVVQSPRYKIIEKKQPVAFWCNPISGHNTLYWYLQNLGQGPELLIRYENEEAVDDSQLPKDRFSAERLKGVDSTLKIQPAELGDSAVYLCASSTGAGNTIYFGEGSWLTVV.